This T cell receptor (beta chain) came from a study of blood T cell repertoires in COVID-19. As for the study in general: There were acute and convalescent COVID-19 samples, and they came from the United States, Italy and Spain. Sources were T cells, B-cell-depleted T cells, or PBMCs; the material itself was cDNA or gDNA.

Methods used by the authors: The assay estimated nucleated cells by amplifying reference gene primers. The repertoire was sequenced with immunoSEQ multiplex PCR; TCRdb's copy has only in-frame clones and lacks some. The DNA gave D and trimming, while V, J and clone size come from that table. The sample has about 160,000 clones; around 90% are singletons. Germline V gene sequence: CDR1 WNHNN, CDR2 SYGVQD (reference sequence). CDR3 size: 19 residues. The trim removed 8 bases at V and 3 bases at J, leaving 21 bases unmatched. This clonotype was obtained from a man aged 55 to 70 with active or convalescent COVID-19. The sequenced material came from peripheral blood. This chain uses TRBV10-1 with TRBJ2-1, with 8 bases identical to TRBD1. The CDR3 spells CASGDTGTGFRTHYNEQFF. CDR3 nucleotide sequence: TGCGCCAGCGGGGATACCGGGACAGGTTTTCGAACGCACTACAATGAGCAGTTCTTC.